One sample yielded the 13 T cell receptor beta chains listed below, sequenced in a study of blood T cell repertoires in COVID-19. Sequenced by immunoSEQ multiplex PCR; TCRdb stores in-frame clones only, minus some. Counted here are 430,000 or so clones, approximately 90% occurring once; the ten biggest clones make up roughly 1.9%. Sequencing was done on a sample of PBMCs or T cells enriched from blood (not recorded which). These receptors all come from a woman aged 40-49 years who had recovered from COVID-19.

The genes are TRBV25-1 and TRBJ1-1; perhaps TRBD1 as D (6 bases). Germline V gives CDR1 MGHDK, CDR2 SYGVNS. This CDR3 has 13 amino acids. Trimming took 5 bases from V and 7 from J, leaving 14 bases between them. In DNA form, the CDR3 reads TGTGCCAGCAGTTCCACGGGACAAGTTGAAGCTTTCTTT. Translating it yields CASSSTGQVEAFF.

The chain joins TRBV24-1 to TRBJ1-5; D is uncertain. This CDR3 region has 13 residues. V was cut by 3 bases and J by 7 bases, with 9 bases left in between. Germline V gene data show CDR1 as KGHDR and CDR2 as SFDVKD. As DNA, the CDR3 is TGTGCCACCAGTGATCGACCGGGACAGCCCCAGCATTTT. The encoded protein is CATSDRPGQPQHF.

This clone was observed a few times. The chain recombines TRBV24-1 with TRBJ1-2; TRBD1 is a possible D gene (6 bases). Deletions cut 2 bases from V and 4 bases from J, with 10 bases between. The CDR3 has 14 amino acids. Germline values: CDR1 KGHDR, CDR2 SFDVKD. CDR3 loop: CATSDSTGLYGYTF. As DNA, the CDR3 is TGTGCCACCAGTGATTCGACAGGCCTCTATGGCTACACCTTC.

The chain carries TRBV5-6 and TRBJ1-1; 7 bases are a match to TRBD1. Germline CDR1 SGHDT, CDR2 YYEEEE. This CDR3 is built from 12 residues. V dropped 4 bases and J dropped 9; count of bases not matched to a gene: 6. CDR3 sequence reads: CASSPGTAKAFF. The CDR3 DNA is TGTGCCAGCAGCCCTGGGACAGCCAAAGCTTTCTTT.

The CDR3 here is CASSSVAGADTQYF. Written as DNA, the CDR3 is TGTGCCAGCAGCTCGGTAGCGGGAGCAGATACGCAGTATTTT. The chain links TRBV13 to TRBJ2-3; TRBD2 matches at 9 bases. The CDR3 loop spans 14 amino acids. Germline CDR1 PRHDT, CDR2 FYEKMQ (reference sequence). The ends lost 4 bases at V and 4 bases at J; junction bases unmatched: 3.

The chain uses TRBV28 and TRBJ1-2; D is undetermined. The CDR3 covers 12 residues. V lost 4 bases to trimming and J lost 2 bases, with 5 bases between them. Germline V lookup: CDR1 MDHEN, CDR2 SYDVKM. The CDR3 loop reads CASSSRNYGYTF. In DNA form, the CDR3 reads TGTGCCAGCAGTTCGCGCAACTATGGCTACACCTTC.

The CDR3 nucleotides read TGCGCCAGCAGCCTAAGCACAGATACGCAGTATTTT. Translating gives CASSLSTDTQYF. The chain carries TRBV5-1 and TRBJ2-3; D is unclear. Trimming cost V 4 bases and J 0 bases, with 3 bases left between them. This CDR3 has 12 residues. The germline gives CDR1 SGHRS, CDR2 YFSETQ.

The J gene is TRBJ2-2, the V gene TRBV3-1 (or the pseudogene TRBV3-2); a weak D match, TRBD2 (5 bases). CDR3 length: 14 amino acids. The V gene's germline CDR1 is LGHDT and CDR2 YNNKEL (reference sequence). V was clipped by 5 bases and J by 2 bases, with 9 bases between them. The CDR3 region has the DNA TGTGCCAGCAGCAGGGAGTTAAACACCGGGGAGCTGTTTTTT. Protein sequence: CASSRELNTGELFF.

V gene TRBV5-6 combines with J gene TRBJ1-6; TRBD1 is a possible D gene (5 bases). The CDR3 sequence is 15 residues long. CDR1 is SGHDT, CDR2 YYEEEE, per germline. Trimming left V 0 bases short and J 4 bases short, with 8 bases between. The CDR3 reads CASSLGQPYNSPLHF. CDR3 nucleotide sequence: TGTGCCAGCAGCTTGGGACAGCCGTATAATTCACCCCTCCACTTT.

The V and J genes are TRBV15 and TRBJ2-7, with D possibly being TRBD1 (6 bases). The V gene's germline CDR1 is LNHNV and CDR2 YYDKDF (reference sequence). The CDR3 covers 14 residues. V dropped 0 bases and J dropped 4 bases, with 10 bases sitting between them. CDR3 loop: CATSRDPRGYEQYF. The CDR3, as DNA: TGTGCCACCAGCAGAGATCCCAGGGGATACGAGCAGTACTTC.

This chain's CDR3 is CASITWGGSNPYNEQFF. The CDR3, as DNA: TGTGCCAGCATAACGTGGGGAGGGAGTAACCCCTACAATGAGCAGTTCTTC. The V gene is TRBV25-1, the J gene TRBJ2-1, with 7 positions matching TRBD2. CDR3 size: 17 residues. Germline trimming cut 7 bases from V and 2 bases from J; bases unmatched to any gene: 14. CDR1 is MGHDK and CDR2 is SYGVNS in the germline V gene.

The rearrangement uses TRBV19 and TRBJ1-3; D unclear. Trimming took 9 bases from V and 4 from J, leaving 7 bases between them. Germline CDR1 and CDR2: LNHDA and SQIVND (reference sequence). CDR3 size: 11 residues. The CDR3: CASDTGNTIYF. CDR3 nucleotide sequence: TGTGCCAGCGACACAGGAAACACCATATATTTT.

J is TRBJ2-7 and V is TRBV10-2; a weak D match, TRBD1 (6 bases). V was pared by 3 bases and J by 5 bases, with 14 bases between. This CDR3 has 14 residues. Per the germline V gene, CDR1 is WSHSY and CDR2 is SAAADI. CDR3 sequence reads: CASSDSGESDEQYF. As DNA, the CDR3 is TGCGCCAGCAGTGACTCAGGGGAATCGGACGAGCAGTACTTC.